The T cell receptor beta chain described here comes from a study of regulatory T cells in long-lasting Graves disease. Germline CDR1 and CDR2: ENHRY and SYGVKD. This CDR3 comprises 14 residues. Trimming left V 4 bases short and J 0 bases short, with 9 bases between. This clonotype turned up a few times. What it binds is not known. The TCR beta library used iRepertoire HTBI primers with Arm-PCR amplification of CDR3. TCRdb reanalysed the multiplex PCR reads using MiXCR and keeps one entry per CDR3 protein. Here the sample spans 350,000 to 500,000 distinct CDR3 sequences, 21% being singletons. Study findings and constraints: Blood alone, not thyroid tissue, was studied.

Noted time point: persistent/refractory GD, antithyroid drugs over 5 years with positive TRAb. The TCR library used RNA extracted from PBMCs. The sequencing here drew on peripheral blood mononuclear cells (PBMCs), taken when the disease was refractory, from a patient treated with antithyroid drugs. The chain has TRBV10-3 and TRBJ1-1; D is ambiguous. The TCR was taken from a female donor with Graves disease. CDR3 in DNA: TGTGCCATCAGTGGTAGGGATTTGAACACTGAAGCTTTCTTT. Translation gives CAISGRDLNTEAFF.